Listed here is a single T cell receptor (beta chain). Its antigen is still unknown. Base qualities are not provided; no much larger clone lies one nucleotide away. Library preparation employed RACE. Instrument used: NextSeq 500. Library preparation attached unique molecular identifiers to individual cDNA molecules for quantitative, reproducible TCR counting. From each blood RNA sample, both TCR alpha and TCR beta chains were sequenced. From the authors' description of their analysis: Samples had a median of around 92,000 TCRs, with a range from about 23,224 to 750,000. The Decombinator software suite was used to annotate the V, J and CDR3 of the TCR reads. For the PS versus PT1 abundance plots, all samples were subsampled to the same number of TCRs (28,000). TCRs were defined as expanded if absent before sensitization and observed at least eight times at the 2-week time point. TCRdb ran its own pipeline on the public reads, namely fastp trimming at Q25 and MiXCR clone calling, and kept in-frame beta chains. A single entry per CDR3 protein holds the most common genes and DNA from its merged rows. The V and J calls shown here were made by TCRdb, not taken from the authors' results. Across this sample there are around 110,000 distinct CDR3 sequences, with around 10% seen only once. 1.3% to 1.5% of the sample goes to the ten largest clones.

The meaning of the sample's time point label: patch test 1, 2 weeks after DPC sensitization. The treatment or condition label, as the study defines it: therapeutic diphenylcyclopropenone sensitization with weekly scalp DPC. At every patch-test visit, the blood draw took place before the patch test was put on. Patients were eligible if aged 18 to 70, diagnosed with alopecia and judged suitable for DPC therapy, and pregnant patients were excluded. Unfractionated whole blood was collected in Tempus Blood RNA tubes, and total RNA was extracted from that blood. This sample is part of a study of human T cells and chemical hapten exposure (dated by TCRdb to the early 2020s). Regarding the study in general: For sensitization, 2% DPC in acetone was applied to a 2 cm by 2 cm area of upper inner arm skin. Patients additionally received weekly therapeutic DPC doses to the scalp throughout the roughly 25-week study period. Patch testing was performed on the upper back with Finn chambers containing 0.01% DPC, and the patch tests were scored after 6 days according to International Contact Dermatitis Research Group standards. The mostly female patient cohort included alopecia areata with under or over 50% scalp involvement, alopecia totalis and alopecia universalis. The libraries were sequenced as a pool, and the TCR yield per sample differed mostly because of small variations in library volumes within the pool. The study tracked peripheral blood TCR repertoire changes in vivo during primary and secondary sensitization to the hapten diphenylcyclopropenone (DPC) in alopecia patients. Patient blood was sampled pre-sensitization (week 0) and at 2, 6 and about 24 weeks after DPC sensitization. Blood for TCR sequencing was provided by twenty-nine alopecia patients at one to four time points (pre-sensitization, 2, 6 and 24 weeks). The research as a whole found: The number of TCRs above 1 in 1000 frequency did not change with DPC sensitization; there was no evidence of global repertoire structure alterations. After repeated subsampling, the strength of the expansion versus patch-test correlation and the threshold at which it became significant changed. Alopecia, a presumed autoimmune disease, was present in all patients, so the immune response of the patients might differ from that of healthy individuals. Significantly more large CDR3 similarity clusters were formed by expanded TCRs than by pre-sensitization or healthy control sets, consistent with antigen-driven responses. The number of PT1 expanded TCRs positively correlated with patch test score, significant at thresholds 8, 16 and 32 but not 4.

V sheds 0 bases and J sheds 2 bases, leaving 8 bases between their ends. From its cysteine to its phenylalanine, the CDR3 spans 14 amino acids. Kept here is only the CDR3 DNA, which spans 42 bases and is read in frame from base 1. The germline V gene specifies MNHEY as CDR1 and SVGAGI as CDR2. The chain is made from TRBV6-5 and TRBJ2-7, with no reliable assignment of the D segment. This receptor was taken from a woman aged 45-60 years with alopecia areata. Some clones in this sample may be carry-over from other donors' samples. Material: whole blood, obtained in connection with sensitization to the hapten diphenylcyclopropenone (DPC). The CDR3 reads as follows: CASSYSTVTYEQYF. The nucleotide sequence reads as follows: TGTGCCAGCAGTTACTCGACCGTGACCTACGAGCAGTACTTC.